One and the same sample provided the 31 T cell receptor beta chains below, sequenced in a study of blood T cell repertoires in COVID-19. Data came from immunoSEQ multiplex PCR; TCRdb stores just in-frame clones and leaves some out. The sample yields 65,000 to 85,000 clones, about 70% seen once. Source material: peripheral blood. These receptors all stem from a man aged 45 to 65 with active or convalescent COVID-19.

CDR3 in DNA: TGCAGCGCCCCTGGGGGGAGGACAGGGCTTGAGACCCAGTACTTC. It translates to CSAPGGRTGLETQYF. This chain connects TRBV29-1 to TRBJ2-5, with TRBD1 identical over 8 bases. The CDR3 consists of 15 residues. Germline V gene sequence: CDR1 SQVTM, CDR2 ANQGSEA. The V segment lost 7 bases and the J segment 5 bases; nucleotides outside the gene matches: 15.

This clone appeared once. The chain is built from TRBV2 and TRBJ1-3, with D perhaps TRBD1 (5 bases). V was cut by 0 bases and J by 0 bases, with 12 bases left in between. The CDR3 length is 17 residues. CDR1 and CDR2 from the germline V gene are SNHLY and FYNNEI. For the CDR3, the DNA is TGTGCCAGCAGTGAAGCGCGGAGGGGATACTCTGGAAACACCATATATTTT. Protein sequence: CASSEARRGYSGNTIYF.

There are a few counts of this clone. V gene TRBV7-2 combines with J gene TRBJ2-5, with 8 nucleotides matching TRBD2. J gave up 7 bases and V 8 bases, and 12 bases lay outside the gene matches. The CDR3 has 14 residues. From germline, CDR1 is SGHTA and CDR2 FQGNSA. DNA of the CDR3: TGTGCCAGCGGACCGGGACTAGGTCCGGGGACCCAGTACTTC. This sequence encodes CASGPGLGPGTQYF.

This CDR3 reads CSVESGSNEKLFF. CDR3 sequence (DNA): TGCAGCGTTGAATCGGGATCTAATGAAAAACTGTTTTTT. The gene calls are TRBV29-1 and TRBJ1-4; D is unclear. Trimming removed 2 bases from V and 3 bases from J, with 7 bases in between. This CDR3 has 13 amino acids. Per germline, CDR1 SQVTM and CDR2 ANQGSEA.

The V and J genes are TRBV9 and TRBJ2-5, with no clear D. The CDR3 has 13 residues. Germline V gene data show CDR1 as SGDLS and CDR2 as YYNGEE. The ends were cut back, 3 bases at V and 4 bases at J, with 10 bases in the middle. The CDR3 here is CASSGRYGETQYF. In DNA form, the CDR3 reads TGTGCCAGCAGCGGCCGATACGGAGAGACCCAGTACTTC.

The chain is built from TRBV24-1 and TRBJ2-2, with D maybe TRBD2 (5 bases). From germline, CDR1 is KGHDR and CDR2 SFDVKD. The CDR3 runs 12 residues. The CDR3 DNA reads as TGTGCGTGTGAGGGCAACACCGGGGAGCTGTTTTTT. Protein: CACEGNTGELFF.

V gene TRBV6-5 combines with J gene TRBJ2-1, with 9 bases matching TRBD2. The V and J ends lost 2 bases and 4 bases, in that order; junction bases with no gene match: 3. The CDR3 loop spans 15 amino acids. Per germline, CDR1 MNHEY and CDR2 SVGAGI. CDR3 coding DNA: TGTGCCAGCAGTTACGATCTAGCGGGGTACAATGAGCAGTTCTTC. Amino acid sequence: CASSYDLAGYNEQFF.

The chain employs TRBV5-1 and TRBJ1-1, with a weak D call TRBD1 (6 bases). This CDR3 is 13 amino acids long. The germline gives CDR1 SGHRS, CDR2 YFSETQ. V was shortened by 3 bases and J by 1 base, with 7 bases between the two germline ends. CDR3 sequence (DNA): TGCGCCAGCAGCTCACAGGGGAACACTGAAGCTTTCTTT. Protein product: CASSSQGNTEAFF.

This clone showed up many times. The chain is built from TRBV27 and TRBJ1-6, with 7 bases identical to TRBD1. V lost 5 bases and J lost 5; bases outside the gene matches: 6. The CDR3 runs to 15 residues. Germline CDR1 and CDR2: MNHEY and SMNVEV (reference sequence). The CDR3 nucleotides are TGTGCCAGCAGTAGAGACAGGGTCGATAATTCACCCCTCCACTTT. Protein: CASSRDRVDNSPLHF.

In DNA form, the CDR3 reads TGTGCCAGCAGCCAAAGGCGACTCGCGAGTGAGACCCAGTACTTC. It encodes CASSQRRLASETQYF. The chain employs TRBV3-1 (or the pseudogene TRBV3-2) and TRBJ2-5; no definite D call. The germline gives CDR1 LGHDT, CDR2 YNNKEL (reference sequence). V was trimmed by 2 bases and J by 5 bases, leaving 15 bases between them. This CDR3 has 15 residues.

The V gene is TRBV9, the J gene TRBJ2-7; 9 bases are a match to TRBD1. Losses at the gene ends were 0 bases for V and 5 bases for J; bases not matched to a gene: 3. CDR3 size: 14 residues. Germline V lookup: CDR1 SGDLS, CDR2 YYNGEE. Here the CDR3 reads CASSVEQGAHEQYF. For the CDR3, the DNA is TGTGCCAGCAGCGTAGAACAGGGGGCCCACGAGCAGTACTTC.

This chain connects TRBV28 to TRBJ2-7, with a weak D call TRBD1 (5 bases). This CDR3 is built from 15 residues. In germline, CDR1 is MDHEN, CDR2 SYDVKM. V lost 8 bases to trimming and J lost 0 bases, with 17 bases between them. The CDR3 here is CASQIDSTSSYEQYF. CDR3 nucleotides: TGTGCCAGCCAAATCGACAGTACAAGCTCCTACGAGCAGTACTTC.

The chain has TRBV5-4 and TRBJ2-1; possibly TRBD2 for D (5 bases). Trimming removed 0 bases at V and 5 bases at J, with 9 bases between. Germline loops: CDR1 SGHNT, CDR2 YYREEE (reference sequence). This CDR3 spans 14 amino acids. CDR3 nucleotides: TGTGCCAGCAGCTTGGAGGCTAGCAACAATGAGCAGTTCTTC. This translates into CASSLEASNNEQFF.

The CDR3 region is CAWKSVHGYTF. The CDR3 bases are TGTGCCTGGAAATCAGTGCATGGCTACACCTTC. The V call is TRBV30, the J call TRBJ1-2; no definite D call. The V gene lost 4 bases and the J gene lost 6 bases, with 9 bases spanning the gap. Per germline, CDR1 GTSNPN and CDR2 SVGIG (reference sequence). The CDR3 extends over 11 amino acids.

The V call is TRBV11-2, the J call TRBJ2-2; TRBD2 agrees at 12 bases. Germline values: CDR1 SGHAT, CDR2 FQNNGV. V lost 4 bases and J lost 3; bases outside the gene matches: 3. This CDR3 has 16 residues. CDR3 amino acids: CASSSTSGGDTGELFF. Here the CDR3 DNA reads TGTGCCAGCAGCTCGACTAGCGGGGGAGACACCGGGGAGCTGTTTTTT.

The genes are TRBV6-2 or TRBV6-3 and TRBJ2-7; a weak D match, TRBD1 (5 bases). The CDR3 consists of 12 residues. Germline values: CDR1 MNHEY, CDR2 SVGEGT. The ends were cut back, 4 bases at V and 9 bases at J, with 13 bases in the middle. CDR3 residues: CASSWGNARQYF. CDR3 DNA: TGTGCCAGCAGTTGGGGCAACGCCCGGCAGTACTTC.

V and J are TRBV19 and TRBJ2-5; TRBD2 is a possible D gene (7 bases). This CDR3 is 13 amino acids long. V shed 8 bases and J shed 5 bases, with 15 bases lying between them. The germline V gene encodes CDR1 LNHDA and CDR2 SQIVND (reference sequence). The CDR3 here is CASGLQGGETQYF. The CDR3 DNA is TGTGCCAGTGGACTACAGGGAGGGGAGACCCAGTACTTC.

V is TRBV4-1 and J is TRBJ1-4; TRBD1 matches 9 bases. Trimming removed 4 bases from V and 3 bases from J; junction bases left unmatched: 6. Germline V lookup: CDR1 MGHRA, CDR2 YSYEKL. CDR3 length: 16 amino acids. CDR3 in DNA: TGCGCCAGCAGCCGCGACAGGGACAGGGCTAATGAAAAACTGTTTTTT. Translating it yields CASSRDRDRANEKLFF.

The chain uses TRBV27 and TRBJ1-3; no reliable D call. The CDR3 runs to 13 residues. The germline V and J ends were trimmed by 5 bases and 4 bases, with 9 bases remaining between them. Germline CDR1 MNHEY, CDR2 SMNVEV (reference sequence). CDR3 sequence (DNA): TGTGCCAGCAGTCCCCACGGGGGAAACACCATATATTTT. Protein: CASSPHGGNTIYF.

V usage is TRBV6-6 and J usage is TRBJ1-3; D gene uncertain. CDR1 and CDR2 from the germline V gene are MNHNY and SVGAGI (reference sequence). Trimming cost V 8 bases and J 0 bases, with 11 bases left between them. The CDR3 covers 14 residues. The CDR3 protein is CASRGSISGNTIYF. CDR3 in DNA: TGTGCCAGCCGGGGTTCCATCTCTGGAAACACCATATATTTT.

As DNA, the CDR3 is TGCGCCAGCAGCCAAGATCGCGGGGGGCGTGCCAAAAACATTCAGTACTTC. The encoded protein is CASSQDRGGRAKNIQYF. The chain is built from TRBV4-3 and TRBJ2-4; 8 positions agree with TRBD2. V shed 0 bases, J shed 1 base, and the junction held 5 bases outside the gene matches. The CDR3 spans 17 residues. CDR1 is LGHNA and CDR2 is YSLEER in the germline V gene.

This clone was picked up a small number of times. This chain links TRBV3-1 (or the pseudogene TRBV3-2) with TRBJ2-7; 7 nucleotides match TRBD1. V shed 3 bases and J 4 bases; nucleotides not matched to a gene: 9. There are 15 residues in the CDR3. The germline gives CDR1 LGHDT, CDR2 YNNKEL (reference sequence). In nucleotides, the CDR3 is TGTGCCAGCAGCCACCAGTCCGGACAGGATTACGAGCAGTACTTC. This encodes CASSHQSGQDYEQYF.

The rearrangement links TRBV9 to TRBJ2-5; 10 bases line up with TRBD2. CDR3 length equals 17 residues. Germline V gene lookup returns CDR1 SGDLS and CDR2 YYNGEE. V lost 0 bases to trimming and J lost 5 bases; unmatched junction nucleotides: 10. The CDR3 is CASSVDPSGGAGETQYF. DNA for the CDR3: TGTGCCAGCAGCGTAGACCCCAGCGGGGGGGCCGGGGAGACCCAGTACTTC.

This clone was recorded a few times. The V call is TRBV7-3, the J call TRBJ2-1, with D tentatively TRBD2 (5 bases). CDR1 SGHTA and CDR2 FQGTGA come from the germline V gene. CDR3 size: 15 residues. The V gene lost 1 base and the J gene lost 2 bases, with 9 bases spanning the gap. The CDR3 sequence is CASSLIASTYNEQFF. CDR3 bases: TGTGCCAGCAGCTTAATAGCTAGCACCTACAATGAGCAGTTCTTC.

The J gene is TRBJ1-1, the V gene TRBV7-3; D is unclear. Looked up from germline, CDR1 is SGHTA and CDR2 is FQGTGA. This CDR3 contains 13 residues. The V end lost 5 bases, the J end lost 8 bases, and 15 bases lay between the germline ends. CDR3 in DNA: TGTGCCAGCAGCGGCGGTCAAGGTTGGGAAGCTTTCTTT. It translates to CASSGGQGWEAFF.

The rearrangement links TRBV6-2 or TRBV6-3 to TRBJ2-3; D is possibly TRBD2 (5 bases). The CDR3 runs to 19 residues. Trimming cost V 0 bases and J 0 bases, with 19 bases left between them. Germline-derived CDR1 and CDR2 are MNHEY and SVGEGT. CDR3 in DNA: TGTGCCAGCAGTTACTCGTCTCTCTCCCTAGCAGTCAGCACAGATACGCAGTATTTT. Amino acids: CASSYSSLSLAVSTDTQYF.

The genes are TRBV11-3 and TRBJ1-5; D is perhaps TRBD1 (5 bases). Trimming shortened V by 8 bases and J by 6 bases, and 20 bases separated the two germline ends. CDR3 length equals 15 residues. CDR1 and CDR2 (germline): SGHNT, YENEEA. Here the CDR3 DNA reads TGTGCCAGCCAATTCCAGGGTAAGCGGGGTCAGCCCCAGCATTTT. The encoded protein is CASQFQGKRGQPQHF.

V usage is TRBV4-2 and J usage is TRBJ2-5; the match to TRBD2 covers 7 bases. V was clipped by 0 bases and J by 3 bases; unmatched bases: 10. The CDR3 contains 17 residues. From germline, CDR1 is LGHNA and CDR2 YNFKEQ. CDR3 loop: CASSQEYLGEGKETQYF. CDR3 coding DNA: TGTGCCAGCAGCCAAGAATACCTGGGGGAGGGGAAAGAGACCCAGTACTTC.

V usage is TRBV11-1 and J usage is TRBJ1-1; the match to TRBD1 covers 10 bases. The CDR3 has 12 amino acids. Unmatched junction bases numbered 6, after V lost 5 bases and J lost 12 bases. Germline CDR1 is SGHAT and CDR2 is FQDESV (reference sequence). The CDR3 protein is CASSPGQGRTFF. CDR3 nucleotides: TGTGCCAGCAGCCCGGGACAGGGGAGAACTTTCTTT.

This chain uses TRBV6-6 with TRBJ2-1; D is uncertain. Germline V CDR1 and CDR2: MNHNY, SVGAGI (reference sequence). Trimming stripped 6 bases from V and 0 bases from J, with 9 bases between. The CDR3 has 14 amino acids. CDR3 loop: CASRPGGSYNEQFF. The CDR3 region has the DNA TGTGCCAGCAGACCTGGCGGCTCCTACAATGAGCAGTTCTTC.

V gene TRBV12-5 combines with J gene TRBJ2-1; weak D call: TRBD2 (6 bases). V lost 1 base to trimming and J lost 4 bases, with 8 bases between them. The CDR3 spans 14 residues. Germline loops: CDR1 LGHNT, CDR2 FRNRAP. CDR3 amino acids: CASGLGGDYNEQFF. DNA for the CDR3: TGTGCTAGTGGTTTGGGGGGGGATTACAATGAGCAGTTCTTC.